The 18 T cell receptor beta chains reported below all come from one sample, sequenced in a study of blood T cell repertoires in COVID-19. The method was immunoSEQ multiplex PCR; TCRdb's version includes in-frame clones alone and lacks a portion of them. This sample yields approximately 440,000 clones, of which about nine tenths are seen a single time; around 0.64% belongs to the top ten. Sequencing was performed on PBMCs or T cells enriched from blood (not recorded which). The origin of the receptors is a young woman who had recovered from COVID-19.

V and J are TRBV3-1 (or the pseudogene TRBV3-2) and TRBJ2-5; D not resolved. V lost 1 base and J 4 bases, leaving 7 bases between the germline ends. From germline, CDR1 is LGHDT and CDR2 YNNKEL (reference sequence). The CDR3 sequence is 13 residues long. CDR3: CASSQGPRETQYF. As DNA, the CDR3 is TGTGCCAGCAGCCAAGGTCCGCGAGAGACCCAGTACTTC.

The chain employs TRBV14 and TRBJ2-3; tentatively, D is TRBD2 (5 bases). CDR3 length equals 16 residues. Germline V CDR1 and CDR2: SGHDN, FVKESK. Trimming stripped 0 bases from V and 2 bases from J, with 12 bases between. CDR3 coding DNA: TGTGCCAGCAGCCAAGATCCGGGGTTCCCCACAGATACGCAGTATTTT. Its translation: CASSQDPGFPTDTQYF.

The chain joins TRBV28 to TRBJ2-3; no firm D call. V was trimmed by 10 bases and J by 0 bases, leaving 11 bases between them. This CDR3 is 13 amino acids long. Germline V lookup: CDR1 MDHEN, CDR2 SYDVKM. The CDR3: CATAGPSTDTQYF. The CDR3 DNA sequence: TGTGCCACCGCTGGCCCTAGCACAGATACGCAGTATTTT.

The chain recombines TRBV11-2 with TRBJ2-7; TRBD1 aligns across 7 bases. V shed 2 bases and J 4 bases; nucleotides not matched to a gene: 5. Germline CDR1 reads SGHAT; CDR2 reads FQNNGV. The CDR3 runs to 14 residues. CDR3 amino acids: CASSLTGVLYEQYF. Here the CDR3 DNA reads TGTGCCAGCAGCTTAACAGGGGTCCTTTACGAGCAGTACTTC.

The genes are TRBV10-3 and TRBJ2-7; perhaps TRBD2 as D (7 bases). CDR3 length: 16 residues. Between the trimmed V and J ends, which lost 2 bases and 3 bases, there was a span of 17 bases. CDR1 and CDR2 from the germline V gene are ENHRY and SYGVKD. The DNA of the CDR3 is TGTGCCATCAGTGAGGGTGGCAGGGGAGGGGGCTACGAGCAGTACTTC. Translating it yields CAISEGGRGGGYEQYF.

The V gene is TRBV5-5, the J gene TRBJ1-4; 10 positions match TRBD1. Germline-derived CDR1 and CDR2 are SGHKS and YYEKEE (reference sequence). The trim removed 2 bases at V and 3 bases at J, leaving 4 bases unmatched. The CDR3 sequence is 16 residues long. The CDR3 DNA sequence: TGTGCCAGCAGCTTAGGACAGGGGGGCGCTAATGAAAAACTGTTTTTT. Translating gives CASSLGQGGANEKLFF.

This clone has a single count. This chain uses TRBV6-1 with TRBJ2-1; weak D call: TRBD1 (5 bases). Germline assignment: CDR1 MNHNS and CDR2 SASEGT. The germline V and J ends were trimmed by 1 base and 11 bases, with 15 bases remaining between them. The CDR3 loop spans 14 amino acids. CDR3 nucleotides: TGTGCCAGCAGTGAAGGGGGTGGGGCCCTCAAGCAGTTCTTC. It is translated as CASSEGGGALKQFF.

The V and J genes are TRBV5-6 and TRBJ1-1, with unresolved D. This CDR3 has 13 amino acids. Trimming took 3 bases from V and 5 from J, leaving 11 bases between them. Germline V lookup: CDR1 SGHDT, CDR2 YYEEEE. The CDR3 region has the DNA TGTGCCAGCAGCTCAGGACCGGGGACTGAAGCTTTCTTT. Translated: CASSSGPGTEAFF.

The chain recombines TRBV30 with TRBJ1-5; 8 bases align to TRBD1. J gave up 0 bases and V 3 bases, and 1 base lay outside the gene matches. The CDR3 length is 14 residues. Per germline, CDR1 GTSNPN and CDR2 SVGIG (reference sequence). CDR3: CAWRDRASNQPQHF. The CDR3 bases are TGTGCCTGGAGGGACAGGGCTAGCAATCAGCCCCAGCATTTT.

The CDR3 spells CASSWAFIGGQPINYGYTF. In DNA form, the CDR3 reads TGTGCCAGCAGCTGGGCCTTCATCGGTGGGCAGCCTATAAACTATGGCTACACCTTC. This chain joins TRBV5-5 and TRBJ1-2; D is unclear. The V gene lost 3 bases and the J gene lost 2 bases, with 26 bases spanning the gap. Germline lookup yields CDR1 SGHKS and CDR2 YYEKEE (reference sequence). CDR3 length: 19 residues.

The V call is TRBV5-8, the J call TRBJ1-2; 10 bases map to TRBD1. The trim removed 1 base at V and 7 bases at J, leaving 7 bases unmatched. Germline CDR1 and CDR2: SGHTS and YDEGEE. The CDR3 is made up of 15 amino acids. The CDR3 sequence: CASSLRGQGSVGYTF. The CDR3 DNA reads as TGTGCCAGCAGCTTGCGGGGACAGGGGTCGGTTGGCTACACCTTC.

This sequence joins TRBV5-1 and TRBJ1-2; D is unresolved. Germline loops: CDR1 SGHRS, CDR2 YFSETQ. The CDR3 extends over 12 amino acids. Between the trimmed V and J ends, which lost 5 bases and 10 bases, there was a span of 15 bases. The CDR3 DNA reads TGCGCCAGCAGAGAGAACAGTGACGACTACACCTTC. Protein: CASRENSDDYTF.

This clone has more than one count but fewer than ten. The J gene is TRBJ1-1, the V gene TRBV18; no definite D call. The CDR3 covers 14 residues. From germline, CDR1 is KGHSH and CDR2 LQKENI. V was trimmed by 8 bases and J by 4 bases, leaving 17 bases between them. The CDR3 coding sequence is TGTGCCAGCCAACGGTCTGCTGAGAGCACTGAAGCTTTCTTT. As protein: CASQRSAESTEAFF.

This rearrangement joins TRBV5-8 to TRBJ1-2, with D uncertain. The CDR3 contains 13 residues. Trimming took off 3 bases at V and 8 bases at J, with 14 bases between the two ends. Germline lookup yields CDR1 SGHTS and CDR2 YDEGEE. The CDR3 is CASSWQAGQGYTF. The CDR3, as DNA: TGTGCCAGCAGCTGGCAGGCGGGTCAGGGCTACACCTTC.

The chain employs TRBV2 and TRBJ2-2, with 8 positions matching TRBD1. This CDR3 is built from 15 residues. With V trimmed by 6 bases and J by 2 bases, 5 bases remained unmatched. The V gene's germline CDR1 is SNHLY and CDR2 FYNNEI. The chain's CDR3 is CASSPGTGNTGELFF. DNA of the CDR3: TGTGCCAGCAGCCCGGGGACAGGCAACACCGGGGAGCTGTTTTTT.

V and J are TRBV7-2 and TRBJ2-1, with 8 bases fitting TRBD2. Germline lookup yields CDR1 SGHTA and CDR2 FQGNSA. J lost 9 bases, V lost 8 bases, and 12 bases had no gene match. The CDR3 runs to 14 residues. This chain's CDR3 is CASRTGLARGEQFF. The CDR3 nucleotides read TGTGCCAGCCGCACAGGACTAGCACGGGGTGAGCAGTTCTTC.

The chain recombines TRBV2 with TRBJ2-5, with D tentatively TRBD2 (6 bases). Between the trimmed V and J ends, which lost 5 bases and 5 bases, there was a span of 18 bases. This CDR3 comprises 15 residues. From germline, CDR1 is SNHLY and CDR2 FYNNEI. The chain's CDR3 is CASSPGGTSRETQYF. DNA for the CDR3: TGTGCCAGCAGTCCCGGTGGTACTAGCAGGGAGACCCAGTACTTC.

The chain is built from TRBV11-2 and TRBJ1-4; 9 bases align to TRBD1. With 2 bases clipped from V and 5 bases from J, the junction kept 6 bases outside the gene matches. CDR1 and CDR2 (germline): SGHAT, FQNNGV. This CDR3 comprises 16 residues. The CDR3, as DNA: TGTGCCAGCAGCTTATCACGGGGACAGGGAAATGAAAAACTGTTTTTT. Translating gives CASSLSRGQGNEKLFF.